This paragraph covers one T cell receptor beta chain sequence. What it binds is not known. This sample stems from a study of CD8+ T cells in alopecia areata. Across the study: Those treated were given oral tofacitinib at 5 to 10 mg twice daily. Regarding the study as a whole: In scalp and blood, many expanded lesional clones persisted during tofacitinib. Among the top 100, expanded CD8+ clones, as well as scalp clonality, were significantly decreased by tofacitinib.

The sample's treatment: oral pan-JAK inhibitor, 5-10 mg twice daily. Patients with alopecia areata provided lesional scalp punch biopsies as well as peripheral blood. The sequencing template was cDNA reverse transcribed from extracted RNA. Measured with immunoSEQ multiplex PCR; TCRdb has only the in-frame clones, and not every one. The data show over 90,000 clones, more than 75% seen once. V trimming: 5 bases; J trimming: 7 bases; junction bases outside the gene matches: 4. Germline V gene sequence: CDR1 MNHNS, CDR2 SASEGT. The CDR3 covers 12 residues. The sequencing used CD8+ T cells sorted from blood, collected at approximately week 30, from a patient treated with tofacitinib. This receptor was taken from a human donor with alopecia areata. This chain uses TRBV6-1 with TRBJ1-1, with 7 bases fitting TRBD1. The CDR3 DNA is TGTGCCAGCAGTTCATGGGACAGTGAAGCTTTCTTT. This encodes CASSSWDSEAFF.